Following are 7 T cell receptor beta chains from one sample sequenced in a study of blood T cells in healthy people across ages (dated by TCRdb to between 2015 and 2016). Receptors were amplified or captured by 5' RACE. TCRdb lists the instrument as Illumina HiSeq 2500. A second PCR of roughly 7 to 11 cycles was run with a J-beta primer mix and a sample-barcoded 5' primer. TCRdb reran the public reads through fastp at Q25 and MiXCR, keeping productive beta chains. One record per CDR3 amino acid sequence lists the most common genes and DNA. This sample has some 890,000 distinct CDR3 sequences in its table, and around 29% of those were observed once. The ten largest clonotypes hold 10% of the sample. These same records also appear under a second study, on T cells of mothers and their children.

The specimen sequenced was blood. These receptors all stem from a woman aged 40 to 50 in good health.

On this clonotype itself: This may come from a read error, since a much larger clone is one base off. CDR3 in amino acids: CSTNGQGAQETQYF. CDR3 nucleotides: TGCAGTACCAATGGACAGGGGGCCCAAGAGACCCAGTACTTC. The chain couples TRBV20-1 to TRBJ2-5; 11 bases are a match to TRBD1. Germline assignment: CDR1 DFQATT and CDR2 SNEGSKA (reference sequence). The CDR3 sequence is 14 residues long. The V gene end was trimmed by 8 bases and the J gene end by 1 base; junction bases not matched to a gene: 6.

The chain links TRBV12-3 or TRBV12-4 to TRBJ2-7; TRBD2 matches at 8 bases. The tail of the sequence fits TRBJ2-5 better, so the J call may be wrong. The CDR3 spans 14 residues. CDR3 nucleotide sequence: TGTGCCAGCGGAGAGACTAGCGCCGAAGAGACCCAGTACTTC. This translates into CASGETSAEETQYF.

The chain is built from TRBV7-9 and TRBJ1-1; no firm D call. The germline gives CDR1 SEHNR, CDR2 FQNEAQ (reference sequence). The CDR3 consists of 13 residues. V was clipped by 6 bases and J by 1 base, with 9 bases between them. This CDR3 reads CASRRAQNTEAFF. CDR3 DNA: TGTGCCAGCAGAAGGGCCCAGAACACTGAAGCTTTCTTT.

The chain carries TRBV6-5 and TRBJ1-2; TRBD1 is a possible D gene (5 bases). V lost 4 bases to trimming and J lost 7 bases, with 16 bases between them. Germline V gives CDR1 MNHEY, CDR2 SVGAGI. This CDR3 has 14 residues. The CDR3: CASSWNGQLFGYTF. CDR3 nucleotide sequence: TGTGCCAGCAGTTGGAACGGACAATTATTTGGCTACACCTTC.

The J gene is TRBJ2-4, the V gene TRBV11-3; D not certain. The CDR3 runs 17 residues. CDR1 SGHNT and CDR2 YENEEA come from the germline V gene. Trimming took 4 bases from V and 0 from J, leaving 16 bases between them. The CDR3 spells CASSWRSESLAKNIQYF. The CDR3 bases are TGTGCCAGCAGCTGGCGAAGCGAAAGTCTAGCCAAAAACATTCAGTACTTC.

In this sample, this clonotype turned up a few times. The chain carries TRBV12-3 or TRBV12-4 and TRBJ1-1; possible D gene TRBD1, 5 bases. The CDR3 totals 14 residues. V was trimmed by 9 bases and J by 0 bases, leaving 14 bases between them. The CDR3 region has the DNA TGTGCCAGTAGAACCGGGACGGTGAACACTGAAGCTTTCTTT. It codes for CASRTGTVNTEAFF.

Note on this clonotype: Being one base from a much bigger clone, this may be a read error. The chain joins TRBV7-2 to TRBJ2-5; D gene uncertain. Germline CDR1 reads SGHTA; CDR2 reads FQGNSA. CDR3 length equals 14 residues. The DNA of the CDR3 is TGTGCCGGCAGCCGAACAAGGGCAGAAGAGACCCAGTACTTC. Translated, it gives CAGSRTRAEETQYF.